This TCR beta chain was recorded in a study of shared clonotypes between healthy human individuals. Study-wide background: There were three CD4 naive, three CD4 memory, two CD8 naive and one CD8 memory plates per donor.

CD45RO-negative CD8 cells positively selected for CCR7 made up the naive population, which excluded terminally differentiated effector memory CD45RA+ cells. Each cell subset's genomic DNA was divided evenly among several immunoSEQ plates. Method: immunoSEQ multiplex PCR; TCRdb's copy keeps in-frame clones and lacks some. This sample carries under 850,000 clones, 92% of them seen once, and the ten largest clones take 24%. This CDR3 region has 15 residues. Trimming left V 4 bases short and J 8 bases short, with 18 bases between. Germline V gives CDR1 SGDLS, CDR2 YYNGEE. This clone is a singleton in its sample.

This TCR was recovered from a man aged 25 to 45 in good health. Sequencing was performed on naive CD8+ T cells sorted from blood. This rearrangement joins TRBV9 to TRBJ1-4, with D perhaps TRBD1 (5 bases). The CDR3: CASSPAGGASEKLFF. In DNA, the CDR3 is TGTGCCAGCAGCCCAGCGGGAGGGGCAAGCGAAAAACTGTTTTTT.